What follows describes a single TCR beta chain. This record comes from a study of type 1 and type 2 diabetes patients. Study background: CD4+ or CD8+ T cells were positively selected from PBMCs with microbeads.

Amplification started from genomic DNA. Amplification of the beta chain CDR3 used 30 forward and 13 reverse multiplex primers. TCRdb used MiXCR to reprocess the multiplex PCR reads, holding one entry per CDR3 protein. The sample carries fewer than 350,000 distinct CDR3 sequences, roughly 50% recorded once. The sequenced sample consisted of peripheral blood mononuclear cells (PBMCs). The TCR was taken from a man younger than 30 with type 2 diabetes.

CDR3 loop: CASSIDRRITDTQYF. The CDR3 bases are TGTGCCAGCAGCATAGACCGTAGGATCACAGATACGCAGTATTTT. The chain joins TRBV11-1 to TRBJ2-3, with D unresolved. Germline CDR1 and CDR2: SGHAT and FQDESV (reference sequence). The CDR3 has 15 residues. V was pared by 5 bases and J by 2 bases, with 14 bases between.